This T cell receptor (beta chain) was identified in a study of technical replicates of blood from a few donors (dated by TCRdb to about 2017). Points on this clone: This clone's antigen is unknown. No quality values exist for individual bases; no much larger clone is one base distant.

The V end gives up 0 bases and the J end 2 bases, leaving 8 bases in the junction not matched to a gene. Per the germline V gene, SGHRS is the CDR1 and YFSETQ is the CDR2. Its CDR3 holds 18 amino acids, cysteine through phenylalanine. The DNA shown is the 54-base CDR3, in frame from base 1. The library was built by means of the immunoSEQ multiplex PCR assay. The table was pulled from immuneACCESS by TCRdb, which kept in-frame rearrangements only. Such tables lose some clones; where checked, under half of the loss comes from unresolved V genes, and the rest has no known cause. The sample table lists almost 70,000 clones, 80% to 90% of them with a count of one. The biggest ten clones account for roughly 5% of the sample.

The V gene is TRBV5-1 and the J gene is TRBJ2-7; the central 13 bases match TRBD2. The sequenced material came from PBMCs. This clonotype was obtained from a human donor in good health. Some clones in this sample may be carry-over from other donors' samples. The CDR3 region reads CASSLVRTSGGQPYEQYF. At the DNA level, the sequence is TGCGCCAGCAGCTTGGTGAGGACTAGCGGGGGACAACCCTACGAGCAGTACTTC.